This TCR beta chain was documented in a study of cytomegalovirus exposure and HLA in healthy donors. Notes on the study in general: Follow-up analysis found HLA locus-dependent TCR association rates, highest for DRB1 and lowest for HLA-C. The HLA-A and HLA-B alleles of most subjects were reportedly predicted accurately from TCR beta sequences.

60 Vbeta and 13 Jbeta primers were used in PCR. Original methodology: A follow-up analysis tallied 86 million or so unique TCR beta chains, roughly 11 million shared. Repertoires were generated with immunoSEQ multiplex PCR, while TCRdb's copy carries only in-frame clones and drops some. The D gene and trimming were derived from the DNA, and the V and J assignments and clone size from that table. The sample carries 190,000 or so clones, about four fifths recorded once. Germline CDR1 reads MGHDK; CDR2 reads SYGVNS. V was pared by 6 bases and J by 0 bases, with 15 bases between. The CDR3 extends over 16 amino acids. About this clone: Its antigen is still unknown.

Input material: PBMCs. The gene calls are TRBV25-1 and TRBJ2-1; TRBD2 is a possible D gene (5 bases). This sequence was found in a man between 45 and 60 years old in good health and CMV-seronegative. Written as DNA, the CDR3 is TGTGCCAGCAGCCCTCCGGGGTCTCGCTCCTACAATGAGCAGTTCTTC. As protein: CASSPPGSRSYNEQFF.